This T cell receptor beta chain was identified during a study of shared clonotypes between healthy human individuals. General study results and limits: The diversity represented, both genetic and in exposure history, was limited by few donors. Sampling covered blood only; tissue repertoires likely differ.

Trimming took off 2 bases at V and 2 bases at J, with 8 bases between the two ends. From germline, CDR1 is SGHTA and CDR2 FQGTGA. CDR3 size: 14 residues. Details on this clone: What it recognizes is unknown.

Assay execution took place at the deep level. For each subset, genomic DNA was distributed in equal portions over several immunoSEQ plates. Generated by immunoSEQ multiplex PCR, the TCRdb table keeps only in-frame clones and is missing some. Of about 490,000 clones listed, around 80% are singletons. The chain uses TRBV7-3 and TRBJ2-3, with D perhaps TRBD2 (5 bases). This TCR was recovered from a woman aged 40 to 50 in good health. Some clones in this sample may be carry-over from other donors' samples. The specimen was PBMCs. The CDR3 DNA is TGTGCCAGCAGCTTAGACGGGAACACAGATACGCAGTATTTT. It encodes CASSLDGNTDTQYF.